This T cell receptor (beta chain) was identified during a study of blood T cell repertoires in COVID-19. At the level of the study: Specimens from acute and convalescent COVID-19 originated in the United States, Italy and Spain. PBMCs, B-cell-depleted T cells, or T cells provided the cDNA or gDNA that made up the material.

TCRdb's copy holds only in-frame clones and misses some; the assay was immunoSEQ multiplex PCR. The table lists approximately 340,000 clones, roughly 92% of them singletons. The V gene lost 0 bases and the J gene lost 5 bases, with 13 bases spanning the gap. The V gene's germline CDR1 is LGHDT and CDR2 YNNKEL (reference sequence). The CDR3 contains 15 residues. V usage is TRBV3-1 (or the pseudogene TRBV3-2) and J usage is TRBJ1-2; tentatively, D is TRBD1 (6 bases). The receptor's source is a woman aged 40 to 50 who had been exposed to COVID-19. The sequencing sample was made of PBMCs or T cells enriched from blood (not recorded which). CDR3 sequence (DNA): TGTGCCAGCAGCCAAGATCGGGGGGCGCCTTATGGCTACACCTTC. Protein product: CASSQDRGAPYGYTF.